This TCR beta chain was identified during a study of STAT5B mutations in CD4+ large granular lymphocyte leukemia. Sequenced by immunoSEQ multiplex PCR; TCRdb stores in-frame clones only, minus some. The sample includes around 34,000 clones, 70% to 90% of them seen just once. Trimming took off 0 bases at V and 2 bases at J, with 2 bases between the two ends. The germline CDR1 and CDR2 sequences are SGHTS and YDEGEE. The CDR3 is 13 residues long. This clone was picked up one time. Controls came from buffy coats of healthy blood donors. The source is a human donor in good health. What was sequenced was CD4+ T cells from blood buffy coats. The chain combines TRBV5-8 with TRBJ2-2; D unclear. In DNA form, the CDR3 reads TGTGCCAGCAGCTTGGTTAACACCGGGGAGCTGTTTTTT. The encoded protein is CASSLVNTGELFF.